The T cell receptor beta chain under discussion was sequenced for a study of cytomegalovirus exposure and HLA in healthy donors. About the research overall: Assignment to the Caucasian-associated ancestry cluster applied to approximately 80% of the 350 to 500 genotyped donors.

PCR used 60 Vbeta primers and 13 Jbeta primers. Some clones are missing from TCRdb's copy, which holds only in-frame ones; the method was immunoSEQ multiplex PCR. The sample lists about 190,000 clones; roughly 75% were seen once. Germline values: CDR1 MNHNY, CDR2 SVGAGI (reference sequence). CDR3 length equals 14 residues. Study observations and caveats: For most subjects, TCR beta sequences were reported to predict HLA-A and HLA-B alleles with accuracy. 150 or so TCR beta chains were listed as cytomegalovirus-associated. Beyond CMV serostatus, there was no information to go on about immune exposure.

As to this clone: Its antigen is unidentified. Compared with germline, one end of the junction differs, possibly owing to a read error.

The sample taken for sequencing was PBMCs. The chain combines TRBV6-6 with TRBJ1-4, with D maybe TRBD1 (5 bases). This sequence was found in a man under 40 in good health and CMV-seropositive. The CDR3: CASSNSRVGEKLFF. In nucleotides, the CDR3 is TGTGCCAGCAGTAACTCCAGGGTCGGGGAAAAACTGTTTTTT.